This T cell receptor beta chain was identified in a study of shared clonotypes between healthy human individuals. Sequencing was at deep level. Each replicate PCR on the sorted subsets used 200 to 250 ng DNA (approximately 33,000 T cell genomes). Per the authors' pipeline: With immunoSEQ giving junction-only sequences and no quality scores, filtering differed. Data came from immunoSEQ multiplex PCR; TCRdb stores just in-frame clones and leaves some out. V, J and clone size reflect that table, while D and trimming were determined from the DNA. Here the sample spans about 2.4 million clones, more than 80% being singletons. This clone was seen only a few times. Germline CDR1 reads MGHDK; CDR2 reads SYGVNS. With 6 bases removed from V and 0 bases from J, the gap between germline ends came to 5 bases. The CDR3 extends over 12 amino acids.

The chain joins TRBV25-1 to TRBJ1-1; D unclear. This clonotype was obtained from a man between 18 and 29 years old in good health. Sequenced input: naive CD4+ T cells sorted from blood. Subset reported: CD45RA+ positively selected. CDR3 residues: CASREVNTEAFF. The DNA for the CDR3 is TGTGCCAGCAGGGAGGTGAACACTGAAGCTTTCTTT. The full variable domain, its missing parts supplied by reference TRBV25-1 and TRBJ1-1, is EADIYQTPRYLVIGTGKKITLECSQTMGHDKMYWYQQDPGMELHLIHYSYGVNSTEKGDLSSESTVSRIRTEHFPLTLESARPSHTSQYLCASREVNTEAFFGQGTRLTVV.